This T cell receptor beta chain was obtained from a study of post-analysis software for immune sequencing data. The wider study: Relapsing-remitting, secondary progressive and progressive-relapsing forms made up the multiple sclerosis disease courses. Study outcomes and limitations: Multiple sclerosis patients had significantly lower normalized Chao1 diversity than controls. Controls had lower frequencies than patients of five TRBV segments, which included TRBV5-6, TRBV5-1 and TRBV20-1.

Unique molecular identifiers were built into the TCR beta cDNA libraries. TCRdb re-called the PCR reads through MiXCR, storing one row per CDR3 protein. The table records roughly 170,000 distinct CDR3 sequences, around 28% of them present only once. The V gene's germline CDR1 is MNHNS and CDR2 SASEGT. Trimming pared 3 bases from V and 13 bases from J, leaving 13 bases between. This CDR3 has 12 amino acids. A remark on this clonotype: Its antigen is not known.

The specimen sequenced was blood. This sequence originates from a girl aged 5-17 years with multiple sclerosis. V gene TRBV6-1 combines with J gene TRBJ2-1; TRBD2 is a possible D gene (5 bases). CDR3 sequence: CASSESSGSQFF. Here the CDR3 DNA reads TGTGCCAGCAGTGAGTCTTCGGGAAGCCAGTTCTTC.